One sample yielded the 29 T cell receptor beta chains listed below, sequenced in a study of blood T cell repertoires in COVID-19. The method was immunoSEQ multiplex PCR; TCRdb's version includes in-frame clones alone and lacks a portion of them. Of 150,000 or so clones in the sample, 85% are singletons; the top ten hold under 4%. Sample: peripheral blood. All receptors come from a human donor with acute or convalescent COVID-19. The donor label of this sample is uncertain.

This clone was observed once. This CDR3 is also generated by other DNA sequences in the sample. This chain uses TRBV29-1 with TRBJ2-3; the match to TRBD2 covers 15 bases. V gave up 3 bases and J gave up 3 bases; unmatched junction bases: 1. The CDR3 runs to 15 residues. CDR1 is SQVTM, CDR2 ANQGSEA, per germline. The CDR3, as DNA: TGCAGCGTTGAGGGGACTAGCGGGGGGACAGATACGCAGTATTTT. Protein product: CSVEGTSGGTDTQYF.

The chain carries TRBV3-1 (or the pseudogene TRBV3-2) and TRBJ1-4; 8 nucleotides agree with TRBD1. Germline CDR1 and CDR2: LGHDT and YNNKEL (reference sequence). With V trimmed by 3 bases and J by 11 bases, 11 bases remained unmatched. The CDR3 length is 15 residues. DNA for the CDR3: TGTGCCAGCAGCCACAGGGGGCGACCCCGACGGAAACTGTTTTTT. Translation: CASSHRGRPRRKLFF.

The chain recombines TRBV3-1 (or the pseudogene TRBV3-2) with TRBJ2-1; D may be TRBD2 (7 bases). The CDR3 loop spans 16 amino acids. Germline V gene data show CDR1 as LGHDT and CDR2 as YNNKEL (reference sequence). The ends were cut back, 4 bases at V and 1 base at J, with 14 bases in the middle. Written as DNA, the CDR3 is TGTGCCAGCAGCCTCCCAAGGGGGGGGTCCTACAATGAGCAGTTCTTC. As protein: CASSLPRGGSYNEQFF.

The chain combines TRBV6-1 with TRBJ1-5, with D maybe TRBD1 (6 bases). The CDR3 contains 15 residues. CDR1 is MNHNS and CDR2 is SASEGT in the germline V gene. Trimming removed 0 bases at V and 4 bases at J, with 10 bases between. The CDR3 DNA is TGTGCCAGCAGTGAAGCATGGGGGCCTAATCAGCCCCAGCATTTT. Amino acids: CASSEAWGPNQPQHF.

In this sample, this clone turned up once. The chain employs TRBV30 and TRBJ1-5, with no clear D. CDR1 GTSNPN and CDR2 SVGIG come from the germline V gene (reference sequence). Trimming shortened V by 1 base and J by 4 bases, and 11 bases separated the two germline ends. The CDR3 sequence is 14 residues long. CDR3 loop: CAWSAGNRNQPQHF. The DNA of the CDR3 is TGTGCCTGGAGTGCCGGGAATAGAAATCAGCCCCAGCATTTT.

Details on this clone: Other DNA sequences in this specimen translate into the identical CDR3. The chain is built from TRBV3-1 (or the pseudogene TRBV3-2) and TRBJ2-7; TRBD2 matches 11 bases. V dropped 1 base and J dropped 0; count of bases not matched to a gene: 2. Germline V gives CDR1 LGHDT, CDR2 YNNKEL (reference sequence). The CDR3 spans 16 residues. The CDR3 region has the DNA TGTGCCAGCAGCCAAGGTACTAGCGGGGGCTCCTACGAGCAGTACTTC. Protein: CASSQGTSGGSYEQYF.

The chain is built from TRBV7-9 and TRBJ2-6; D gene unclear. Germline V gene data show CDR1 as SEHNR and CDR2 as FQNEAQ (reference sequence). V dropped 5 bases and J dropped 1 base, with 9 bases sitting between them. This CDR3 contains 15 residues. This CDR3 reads CASSRTESGANVLTF. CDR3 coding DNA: TGTGCCAGCAGCCGTACAGAGTCTGGGGCCAACGTCCTGACTTTC. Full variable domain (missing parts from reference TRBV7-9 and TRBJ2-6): DTGVSQNPRHKITKRGQNVTFRCDPISEHNRLYWYRQTLGQGPEFLTYFQNEAQLEKSRLLSDRFSAERPKGSFSTLEIQRTEQGDSAMYLCASSRTESGANVLTFGAGSRLTVL.

CDR3 nucleotides: TGTGCCAGCAGCCGTAGCGACGGGGTACTGTACGAGCAGTACTTC. Its translation is CASSRSDGVLYEQYF. This chain links TRBV11-2 with TRBJ2-7; a weak D match, TRBD2 (5 bases). This CDR3 has 15 amino acids. Looked up from germline, CDR1 is SGHAT and CDR2 is FQNNGV. V was cut by 5 bases and J by 4 bases, with 18 bases left in between.

This CDR3 reads CASSQGDRNYGYTF. CDR3 bases: TGCGCCAGCAGCCAAGGGGACAGGAACTATGGCTACACCTTC. The chain couples TRBV4-1 to TRBJ1-2; 8 nucleotides align to TRBD1. The CDR3 spans 14 residues. J lost 2 bases, V lost 1 base, and 0 bases had no gene match. CDR1 MGHRA and CDR2 YSYEKL come from the germline V gene.

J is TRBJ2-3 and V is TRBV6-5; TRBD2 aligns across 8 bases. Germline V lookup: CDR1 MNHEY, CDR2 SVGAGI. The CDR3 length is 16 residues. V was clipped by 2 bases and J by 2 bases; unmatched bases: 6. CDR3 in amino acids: CASSYERGPITDTQYF. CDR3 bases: TGTGCCAGCAGTTACGAGCGGGGGCCTATCACAGATACGCAGTATTTT.

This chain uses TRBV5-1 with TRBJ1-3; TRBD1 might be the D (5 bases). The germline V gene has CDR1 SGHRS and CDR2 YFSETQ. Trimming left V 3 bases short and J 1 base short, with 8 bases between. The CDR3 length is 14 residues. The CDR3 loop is CASSSGQSGNTIYF. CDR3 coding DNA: TGCGCCAGCAGCTCAGGACAATCTGGAAACACCATATATTTT.

In DNA, the CDR3 is TGTGCCAGCACAGGGGCTAATCAGCCCCAGCATTTT. It codes for CASTGANQPQHF. The V and J genes are TRBV2 and TRBJ1-5; D might be TRBD1 (6 bases). The CDR3 loop spans 12 amino acids. Germline V gene lookup returns CDR1 SNHLY and CDR2 FYNNEI. V gave up 7 bases and J gave up 4 bases, with 8 bases separating them.

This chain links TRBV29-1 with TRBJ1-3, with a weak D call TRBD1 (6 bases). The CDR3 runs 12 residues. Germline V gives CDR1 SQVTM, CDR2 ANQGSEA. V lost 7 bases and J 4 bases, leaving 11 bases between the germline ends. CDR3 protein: CSAGEGGNTIYF. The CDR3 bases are TGCAGCGCAGGGGAAGGAGGAAACACCATATATTTT. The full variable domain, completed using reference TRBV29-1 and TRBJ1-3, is SAVISQKPSRDICQRGTSLTIQCQVDSQVTMMFWYRQQPGQSLTLIATANQGSEATYESGFVIDKFPISRPNLTFSTLTVSNMSPEDSSIYLCSAGEGGNTIYFGEGSWLTVV.

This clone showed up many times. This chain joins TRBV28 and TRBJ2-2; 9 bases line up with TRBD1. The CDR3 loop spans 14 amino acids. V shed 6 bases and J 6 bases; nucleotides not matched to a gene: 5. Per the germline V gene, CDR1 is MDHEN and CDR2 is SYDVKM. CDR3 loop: CASSGTGRAGELFF. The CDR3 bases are TGTGCCAGCAGCGGGACAGGGCGGGCCGGGGAGCTGTTTTTT.

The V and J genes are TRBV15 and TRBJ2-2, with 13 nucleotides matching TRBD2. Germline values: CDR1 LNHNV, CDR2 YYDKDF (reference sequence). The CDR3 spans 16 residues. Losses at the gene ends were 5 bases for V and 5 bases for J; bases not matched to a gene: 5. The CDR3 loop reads CATSGPGLAGTGELFF. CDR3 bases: TGTGCCACCAGCGGCCCGGGACTAGCGGGGACCGGGGAGCTGTTTTTT.

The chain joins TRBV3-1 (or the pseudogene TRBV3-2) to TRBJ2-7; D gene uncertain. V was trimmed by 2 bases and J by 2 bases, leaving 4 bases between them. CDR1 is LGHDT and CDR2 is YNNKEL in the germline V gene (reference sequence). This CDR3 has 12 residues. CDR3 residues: CASSQQTYEQYF. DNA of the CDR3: TGTGCCAGCAGCCAACAGACCTACGAGCAGTACTTC.

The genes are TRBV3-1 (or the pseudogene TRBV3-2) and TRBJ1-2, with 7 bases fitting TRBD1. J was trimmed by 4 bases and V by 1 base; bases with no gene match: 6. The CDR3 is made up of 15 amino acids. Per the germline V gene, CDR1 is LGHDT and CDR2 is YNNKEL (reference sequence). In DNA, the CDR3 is TGTGCCAGCAGCCAAGCTCTGCGACAGGGCTATGGCTACACCTTC. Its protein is CASSQALRQGYGYTF.

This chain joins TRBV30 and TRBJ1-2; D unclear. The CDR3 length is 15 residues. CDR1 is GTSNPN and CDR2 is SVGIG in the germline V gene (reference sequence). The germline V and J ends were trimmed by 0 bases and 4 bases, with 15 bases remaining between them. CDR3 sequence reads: CAWSVLLSPSYGYTF. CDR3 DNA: TGTGCCTGGAGTGTACTACTCTCACCCTCCTATGGCTACACCTTC.

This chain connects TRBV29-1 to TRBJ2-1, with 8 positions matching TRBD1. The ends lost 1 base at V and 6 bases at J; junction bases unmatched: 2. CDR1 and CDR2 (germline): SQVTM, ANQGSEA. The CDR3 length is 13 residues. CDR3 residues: CSVEGDRLNEQFF. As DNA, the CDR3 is TGCAGCGTTGAAGGGGACAGGCTCAATGAGCAGTTCTTC.

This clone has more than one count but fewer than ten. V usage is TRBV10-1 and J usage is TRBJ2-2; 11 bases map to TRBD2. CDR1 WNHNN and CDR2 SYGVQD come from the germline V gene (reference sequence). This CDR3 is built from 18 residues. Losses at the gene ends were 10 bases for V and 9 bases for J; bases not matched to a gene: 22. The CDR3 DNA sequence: TGCGCCACCAAAGAAAGGAAGGGGACTAGCGGTGCCCACCGGGAGCTGTTTTTT. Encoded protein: CATKERKGTSGAHRELFF.

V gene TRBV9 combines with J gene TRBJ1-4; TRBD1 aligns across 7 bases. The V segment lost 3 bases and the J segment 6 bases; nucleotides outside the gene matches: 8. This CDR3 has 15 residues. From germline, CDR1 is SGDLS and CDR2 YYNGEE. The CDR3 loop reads CASSATVGQDEKLFF. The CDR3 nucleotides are TGTGCCAGCAGCGCAACGGTTGGACAGGATGAAAAACTGTTTTTT.

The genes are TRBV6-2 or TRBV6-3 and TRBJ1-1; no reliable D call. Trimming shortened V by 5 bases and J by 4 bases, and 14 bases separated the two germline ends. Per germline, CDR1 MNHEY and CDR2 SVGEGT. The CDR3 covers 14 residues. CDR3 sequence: CASSLTRVGTEAFF. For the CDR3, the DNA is TGTGCCAGCAGTCTTACACGGGTGGGCACTGAAGCTTTCTTT.

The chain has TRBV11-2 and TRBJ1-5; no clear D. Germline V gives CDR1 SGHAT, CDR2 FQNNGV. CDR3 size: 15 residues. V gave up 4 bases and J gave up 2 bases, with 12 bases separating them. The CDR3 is CASSSFESRNQPQHF. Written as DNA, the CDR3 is TGTGCCAGCAGCTCCTTTGAGTCCCGCAATCAGCCCCAGCATTTT.

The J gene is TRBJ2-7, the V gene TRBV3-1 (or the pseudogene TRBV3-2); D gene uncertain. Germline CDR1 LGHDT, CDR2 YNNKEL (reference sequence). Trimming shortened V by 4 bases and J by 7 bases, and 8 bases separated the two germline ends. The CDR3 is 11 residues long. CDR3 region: CASSLVREQYF. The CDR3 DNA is TGTGCCAGCAGCCTCGTACGGGAGCAGTACTTC.

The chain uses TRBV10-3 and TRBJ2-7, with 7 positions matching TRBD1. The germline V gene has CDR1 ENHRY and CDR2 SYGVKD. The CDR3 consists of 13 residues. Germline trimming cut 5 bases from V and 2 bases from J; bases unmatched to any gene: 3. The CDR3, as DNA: TGTGCCATCAGTAGACAGGGTCCCTACGAGCAGTACTTC. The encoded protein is CAISRQGPYEQYF.

This CDR3 is CASRDRAYEQYF. The CDR3 DNA follows: TGTGCCAGCAGGGACAGGGCCTACGAGCAGTACTTC. The rearrangement links TRBV6-5 to TRBJ2-7, with 8 bases fitting TRBD1. The ends lost 6 bases at V and 2 bases at J; junction bases unmatched: 0. This CDR3 is 12 amino acids long. Germline lookup yields CDR1 MNHEY and CDR2 SVGAGI.

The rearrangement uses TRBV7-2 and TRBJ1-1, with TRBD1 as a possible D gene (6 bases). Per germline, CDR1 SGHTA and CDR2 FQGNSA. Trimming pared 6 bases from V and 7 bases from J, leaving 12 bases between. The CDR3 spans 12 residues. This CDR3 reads CASRRQALEAFF. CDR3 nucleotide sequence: TGTGCCAGCAGGCGACAGGCCCTTGAAGCTTTCTTT.

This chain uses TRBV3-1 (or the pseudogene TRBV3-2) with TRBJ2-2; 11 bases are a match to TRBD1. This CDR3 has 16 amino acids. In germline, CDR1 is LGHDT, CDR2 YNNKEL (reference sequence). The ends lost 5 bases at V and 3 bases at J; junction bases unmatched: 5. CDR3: CASSNRTGGDTGELFF. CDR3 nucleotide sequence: TGTGCCAGCAGCAATAGGACAGGGGGCGACACCGGGGAGCTGTTTTTT.

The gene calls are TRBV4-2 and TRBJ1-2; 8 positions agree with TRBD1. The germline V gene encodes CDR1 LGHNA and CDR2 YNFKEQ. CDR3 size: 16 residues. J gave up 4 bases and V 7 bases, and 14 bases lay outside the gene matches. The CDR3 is CASTFDRGFSPYGYTF. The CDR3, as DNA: TGTGCCAGCACCTTCGACAGGGGCTTTTCTCCCTATGGCTACACCTTC.